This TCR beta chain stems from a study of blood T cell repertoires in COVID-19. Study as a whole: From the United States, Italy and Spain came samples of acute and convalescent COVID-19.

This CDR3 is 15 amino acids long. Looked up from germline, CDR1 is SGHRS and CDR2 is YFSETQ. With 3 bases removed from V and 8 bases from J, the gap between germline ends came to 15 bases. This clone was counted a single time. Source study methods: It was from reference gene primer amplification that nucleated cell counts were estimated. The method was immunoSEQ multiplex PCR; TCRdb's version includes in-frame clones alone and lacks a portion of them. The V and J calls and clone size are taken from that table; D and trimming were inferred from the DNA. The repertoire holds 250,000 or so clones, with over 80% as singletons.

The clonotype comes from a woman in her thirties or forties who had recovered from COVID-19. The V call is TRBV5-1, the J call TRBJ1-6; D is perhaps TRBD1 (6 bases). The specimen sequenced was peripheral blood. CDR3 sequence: CASSSGASGDSPLHF. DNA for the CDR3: TGCGCCAGCAGCTCAGGGGCCTCTGGGGATTCACCCCTCCACTTT. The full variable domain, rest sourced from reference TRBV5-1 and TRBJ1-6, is KAGVTQTPRYLIKTRGQQVTLSCSPISGHRSVSWYQQTPGQGLQFLFEYFSETQRNKGNFPGRFSGRQFSNSRSEMNVSTLELGDSALYLCASSSGASGDSPLHFGNGTRLTVT.